This passage covers 19 T cell receptor beta chains from one sample sequenced in a study of blood T cell repertoires in COVID-19. Profiling relied on immunoSEQ multiplex PCR, and the TCRdb table lists in-frame clones only, not all of them. Of around 120,000 clones listed, 75% to 95% were seen once; the top ten hold less than 2%. The sequencing sample was made of peripheral blood. The receptors stem from a human donor with active COVID-19. The donor label of this sample is uncertain.

This rearrangement joins TRBV7-6 to TRBJ2-7, with 9 bases that match TRBD1. V was clipped by 5 bases and J by 4 bases; unmatched bases: 12. Germline-derived CDR1 and CDR2 are SGHVS and FNYEAQ. The length of the CDR3 is 16 residues. The CDR3: CASSQGTHRGLYEQYF. The CDR3 DNA follows: TGTGCCAGCAGCCAAGGGACCCACAGGGGGCTGTACGAGCAGTACTTC.

The chain recombines TRBV5-4 with TRBJ2-7, with TRBD1 matching 10 bases. Trimming at V came to 3 bases and at J to 5 bases, leaving 5 bases not matched to a gene. Germline CDR1 reads SGHNT; CDR2 reads YYREEE (reference sequence). The CDR3 has 14 amino acids. DNA of the CDR3: TGTGCCAGCAGCTCCAGACAGGGGGCGGACGAGCAGTACTTC. Protein sequence: CASSSRQGADEQYF. Drawing the rest from reference TRBV5-4 and TRBJ2-7, the complete variable domain is ETGVTQSPTHLIKTRGQQVTLRCSSQSGHNTVSWYQQALGQGPQFIFQYYREEENGRGNFPPRFSGLQFPNYSSELNVNALELDDSALYLCASSSRQGADEQYFGPGTRLTVT.

V and J are TRBV2 and TRBJ2-5; 11 bases map to TRBD2. Losses at the gene ends were 1 base for V and 3 bases for J; bases not matched to a gene: 4. Germline V gene lookup returns CDR1 SNHLY and CDR2 FYNNEI. This CDR3 has 16 residues. CDR3 loop: CASSEGELAGEETQYF. CDR3 DNA: TGTGCCAGCAGTGAAGGGGAACTAGCGGGGGAAGAGACCCAGTACTTC.

The V call is TRBV19, the J call TRBJ1-2, with a weak D call TRBD1 (6 bases). Germline V gives CDR1 LNHDA, CDR2 SQIVND (reference sequence). CDR3 length equals 14 residues. Trimming shortened V by 3 bases and J by 0 bases, and 8 bases separated the two germline ends. The CDR3 DNA is TGTGCCAGTAGTATGGGACATACTAACTATGGCTACACCTTC. Translation: CASSMGHTNYGYTF. Full variable domain (outside the CDR3, taken from reference TRBV19 and TRBJ1-2): DGGITQSPKYLFRKEGQNVTLSCEQNLNHDAMYWYRQDPGQGLRLIYYSQIVNDFQKGDIAEGYSVSREKKESFPLTVTSAQKNPTAFYLCASSMGHTNYGYTFGSGTRLTVV.

The V gene is TRBV7-2, the J gene TRBJ2-7, with 9 bases aligning to TRBD2. The CDR3 consists of 16 residues. V trimming: 1 base; J trimming: 2 bases; junction bases outside the gene matches: 6. From germline, CDR1 is SGHTA and CDR2 FQGNSA. Here the CDR3 reads CASSLDSGGTTYEQYF. In nucleotides, the CDR3 is TGTGCCAGCAGCTTAGACAGCGGGGGGACTACCTACGAGCAGTACTTC.

The rearrangement uses TRBV7-2 and TRBJ2-3, with a tentative D call TRBD2 (5 bases). Trimming stripped 5 bases from V and 4 bases from J, with 22 bases between. Germline assignment: CDR1 SGHTA and CDR2 FQGNSA. The CDR3 sequence is 17 residues long. The CDR3 DNA follows: TGTGCCAGCAGCCTAGGGCGGGCTAGGGCCGGAGCAGATACGCAGTATTTT. Amino acid sequence: CASSLGRARAGADTQYF.

The gene calls are TRBV5-1 and TRBJ2-1, with TRBD2 identical over 9 bases. The V gene's germline CDR1 is SGHRS and CDR2 YFSETQ. J lost 2 bases, V lost 5 bases, and 2 bases had no gene match. The CDR3 runs to 14 residues. The CDR3 DNA sequence: TGCGCCAGCAGAAGCGGGGGGACCTACAATGAGCAGTTCTTC. Translation gives CASRSGGTYNEQFF.

This rearrangement joins TRBV5-4 to TRBJ2-7; the match to TRBD2 covers 14 bases. There are 17 residues in the CDR3. Germline values: CDR1 SGHNT, CDR2 YYREEE (reference sequence). The V gene end was trimmed by 3 bases and the J gene end by 8 bases; junction bases not matched to a gene: 13. For the CDR3, the DNA is TGTGCCAGCAGCTCCCCGACTAGCGGGGGGGTAATAGGAAAGCAGTACTTC. Protein: CASSSPTSGGVIGKQYF.

This clone was found once. The chain recombines TRBV7-9 with TRBJ1-2; 7 nucleotides agree with TRBD1. Germline CDR1 reads SEHNR; CDR2 reads FQNEAQ (reference sequence). Trimming took 5 bases from V and 1 from J; bases not matched to a gene: 4. This CDR3 has 14 amino acids. CDR3 bases: TGTGCCAGCAGCCAGGGACAGAATAACTATGGCTACACCTTC. Its translation is CASSQGQNNYGYTF.

The rearrangement uses TRBV5-5 and TRBJ2-1; 7 nucleotides line up with TRBD2. The CDR3 loop spans 16 amino acids. The germline V gene encodes CDR1 SGHKS and CDR2 YYEKEE (reference sequence). J gave up 5 bases and V 0 bases, and 8 bases lay outside the gene matches. The CDR3 sequence: CASSLAPSGADNEQFF. The CDR3 nucleotides are TGTGCCAGCAGCTTGGCTCCTAGCGGTGCCGACAATGAGCAGTTCTTC. Combining the CDR3 with reference TRBV5-5 and TRBJ2-1 gives the whole variable domain DAGVTQSPTHLIKTRGQQVTLRCSPISGHKSVSWYQQVLGQGPQFIFQYYEKEERGRGNFPDRFSARQFPNYSSELNVNALLLGDSALYLCASSLAPSGADNEQFFGPGTRLTVL.

This chain links TRBV6-6 with TRBJ1-1, with 7 positions matching TRBD1. Trimming took 2 bases from V and 7 from J; bases not matched to a gene: 4. In germline, CDR1 is MNHNY, CDR2 SVGAGI (reference sequence). This CDR3 comprises 13 residues. The CDR3 nucleotides are TGTGCCAGCAGTTACCGGGACAGTGTTGAAGCTTTCTTT. Residues: CASSYRDSVEAFF.

The rearrangement joins TRBV7-2 to TRBJ2-2; D is possibly TRBD1 (6 bases). The germline gives CDR1 SGHTA, CDR2 FQGNSA. The ends were cut back, 1 base at V and 6 bases at J, with 9 bases in the middle. This CDR3 region has 14 residues. The CDR3 coding sequence is TGTGCCAGCAGCTTAGTTACAGGGTCCGGGGAGCTGTTTTTT. Its translation is CASSLVTGSGELFF.

The V gene is TRBV28, the J gene TRBJ2-7; 9 bases fit TRBD1. Trimming at V came to 5 bases and at J to 5 bases, leaving 10 bases not matched to a gene. Germline V lookup: CDR1 MDHEN, CDR2 SYDVKM. The length of the CDR3 is 15 residues. This CDR3 is CASSPTGQGSDEQYF. Here the CDR3 DNA reads TGTGCCAGCAGTCCCACGGGACAGGGTAGCGACGAGCAGTACTTC. The whole variable domain, remainder taken from reference TRBV28 and TRBJ2-7, is DVKVTQSSRYLVKRTGEKVFLECVQDMDHENMFWYRQDPGLGLRLIYFSYDVKMKEKGDIPEGYSVSREKKERFSLILESASTNQTSMYLCASSPTGQGSDEQYFGPGTRLTVT.

The chain recombines TRBV5-4 with TRBJ1-2; 9 bases are a match to TRBD1. After removal of 2 bases from V and 4 bases from J, the junction contained 6 bases not matched to a gene. Germline CDR1 is SGHNT and CDR2 is YYREEE (reference sequence). The CDR3 extends over 15 amino acids. CDR3: CASSFGQGPGYGYTF. The CDR3 DNA reads as TGTGCCAGCAGCTTCGGACAGGGGCCCGGCTATGGCTACACCTTC.

This chain uses TRBV19 with TRBJ1-4; 8 positions match TRBD1. The CDR3 covers 15 residues. V lost 3 bases, J lost 4 bases, and 4 bases stayed unmatched. The germline gives CDR1 LNHDA, CDR2 SQIVND (reference sequence). The CDR3 protein is CASSIQGASNEKLFF. The DNA of the CDR3 is TGTGCCAGTAGTATCCAGGGGGCGAGTAATGAAAAACTGTTTTTT. The full variable domain, in which reference TRBV19 and TRBJ1-4 provide the parts outside the CDR3, is DGGITQSPKYLFRKEGQNVTLSCEQNLNHDAMYWYRQDPGQGLRLIYYSQIVNDFQKGDIAEGYSVSREKKESFPLTVTSAQKNPTAFYLCASSIQGASNEKLFFGSGTQLSVL.

The chain recombines TRBV19 with TRBJ2-3; 10 bases agree with TRBD2. V lost 8 bases and J lost 1; bases outside the gene matches: 0. Germline V gene data show CDR1 as LNHDA and CDR2 as SQIVND (reference sequence). The CDR3 spans 13 residues. The CDR3 protein is CASGTSGTDTQYF. CDR3 sequence (DNA): TGTGCCAGTGGGACTAGCGGCACAGATACGCAGTATTTT.

The chain carries TRBV24-1 and TRBJ1-2; 9 positions agree with TRBD1. This CDR3 spans 17 amino acids. CDR1 and CDR2 (germline): KGHDR, SFDVKD. The J segment lost 0 bases and the V segment lost 2 bases, leaving 6 bases of the junction unmatched. The CDR3 is CATSDSGTGLANYGYTF. CDR3 bases: TGTGCCACCAGTGATTCGGGGACAGGGCTAGCTAACTATGGCTACACCTTC.

The genes are TRBV25-1 and TRBJ1-1; 7 nucleotides align to TRBD1. Trimming removed 3 bases from V and 0 bases from J; junction bases left unmatched: 7. CDR1 and CDR2 from the germline V gene are MGHDK and SYGVNS. The CDR3 loop spans 16 amino acids. CDR3 protein: CASSESGQLMNTEAFF. Written as DNA, the CDR3 is TGTGCCAGCAGTGAGTCGGGACAGCTGATGAACACTGAAGCTTTCTTT.

The chain couples TRBV27 to TRBJ1-5; D gene unclear. The CDR3 sequence is 13 residues long. Trimming left V 3 bases short and J 5 bases short, with 8 bases between. Germline V gives CDR1 MNHEY, CDR2 SMNVEV (reference sequence). CDR3 sequence (DNA): TGTGCCAGCAGTTTTTACACCGATCAGCCCCAGCATTTT. The encoded protein is CASSFYTDQPQHF.